These 23 T cell receptor beta chains share one sample of origin, sequenced in a study of T-cell memory formation after mild COVID-19. TCRdb redid the calling of the 5' RACE reads with MiXCR, one entry per CDR3 protein. The data contain about 560,000 distinct CDR3 sequences, roughly 20% of them singletons. Sequences were obtained from PBMCs or a T cell subset sorted from them (not recorded which). These receptors all stem from an adult woman who had mild COVID-19 (a few samples of this study predate the infection). Cell type and time point are not known.

This clonotype was found a few times. This CDR3 reads CASSLRWELSNQPQHF. CDR3 DNA: TGTGCCAGCAGTTTAAGGTGGGAGCTTAGCAATCAGCCCCAGCATTTT. This rearrangement joins TRBV12-3 or TRBV12-4 to TRBJ1-5; D not certain. The CDR3 has 16 amino acids. V lost 2 bases and J 0 bases, leaving 11 bases between the germline ends.

This clonotype was recorded many times. The chain couples TRBV12-3 or TRBV12-4 to TRBJ2-7; 8 bases line up with TRBD2. This CDR3 contains 14 residues. V was clipped by 2 bases and J by 6 bases; unmatched bases: 6. This chain's CDR3 is CASSLIAGRGEQYF. CDR3 nucleotide sequence: TGTGCCAGCAGTTTAATAGCGGGGAGGGGCGAGCAGTACTTC.

This sequence joins TRBV4-2 and TRBJ2-7; TRBD1 matches 8 bases. Per the germline V gene, CDR1 is LGHNA and CDR2 is YNFKEQ. The CDR3 is made up of 15 amino acids. V was clipped by 4 bases and J by 1 base; unmatched bases: 6. DNA for the CDR3: TGTGCCAGCAGCCCCTCGGACAGGGAGTCCTACGAGCAGTACTTC. It yields the protein CASSPSDRESYEQYF.

This clonotype has a handful of counts. The chain couples TRBV3-1 to TRBJ2-5; D not certain. CDR3 size: 12 residues. Germline CDR1 reads LGHDT; CDR2 reads YNNKEL (reference sequence). V was pared by 1 base and J by 6 bases, with 6 bases between. In DNA, the CDR3 is TGTGCCAGCAGCCAAGCTGGCAAGACCCAGTACTTC. Translated: CASSQAGKTQYF.

This clonotype was recorded a few times. The rearrangement uses TRBV29-1 and TRBJ2-1; D uncertain. CDR3 length: 11 amino acids. Germline V gives CDR1 SQVTM, CDR2 ANQGSEA. The ends were cut back, 6 bases at V and 7 bases at J, with 10 bases in the middle. CDR3 DNA sequence: TGCAGCGTGCAACCGATGAATGAGCAGTTCTTC. Residues: CSVQPMNEQFF.

The chain employs TRBV9 and TRBJ1-2; D is undetermined. V was pared by 4 bases and J by 10 bases, with 17 bases between. The CDR3 totals 13 residues. Germline CDR1 SGDLS, CDR2 YYNGEE. The CDR3 loop is CASSPSTMEFYTF. CDR3 nucleotides: TGTGCCAGCAGCCCCTCCACCATGGAGTTCTACACCTTC.

This clonotype came up a few times. The chain has TRBV7-9 and TRBJ1-3; perhaps TRBD1 as D (5 bases). The CDR3 runs to 16 residues. Germline values: CDR1 SEHNR, CDR2 FQNEAQ (reference sequence). V gave up 5 bases and J gave up 4 bases, with 18 bases separating them. The CDR3 protein is CASSPPVTVGGNTIYF. The DNA of the CDR3 is TGTGCCAGCAGCCCCCCCGTGACAGTTGGCGGAAACACCATATATTTT. Full variable domain (rest looked up from reference TRBV7-9 and TRBJ1-3): DTGVSQNPRHKITKRGQNVTFRCDPISEHNRLYWYRQTLGQGPEFLTYFQNEAQLEKSRLLSDRFSAERPKGSFSTLEIQRTEQGDSAMYLCASSPPVTVGGNTIYFGEGSWLTVV.

There are many counts of this clonotype. The chain combines TRBV5-1 with TRBJ2-5; D is ambiguous. The CDR3 loop spans 14 amino acids. CDR1 is SGHRS and CDR2 is YFSETQ in the germline V gene. Trimming stripped 0 bases from V and 1 base from J, with 7 bases between. The chain's CDR3 is CASSLDSRQETQYF. As DNA, the CDR3 is TGCGCCAGCAGCTTGGACAGTCGCCAAGAGACCCAGTACTTC.

This chain links TRBV27 with TRBJ1-6; TRBD1 aligns across 8 bases. The CDR3 has 14 residues. V dropped 6 bases and J dropped 5; count of bases not matched to a gene: 3. Germline CDR1 and CDR2: MNHEY and SMNVEV (reference sequence). CDR3 bases: TGTGCCAGCAGGACAGGGGTAGATAATTCACCCCTCCACTTT. The encoded protein is CASRTGVDNSPLHF.

The V gene is TRBV7-6, the J gene TRBJ2-5, with TRBD1 matching 8 bases. Germline loops: CDR1 SGHVS, CDR2 FNYEAQ. This CDR3 is 13 amino acids long. Germline trimming cut 3 bases from V and 6 bases from J; bases unmatched to any gene: 3. The CDR3, as DNA: TGTGCCAGCAGCTTGGGACAGGAGCAGACCCAGTACTTC. Its translation is CASSLGQEQTQYF.

This clonotype came up many times. This chain connects TRBV19 to TRBJ2-3; TRBD2 might be the D (6 bases). The CDR3 is made up of 14 amino acids. The V end was cut by 3 bases, the J end by 3 bases, with 10 bases between. Germline V gene lookup returns CDR1 LNHDA and CDR2 SQIVND (reference sequence). CDR3 bases: TGTGCCAGTAGTATTTGGGGAGGTACAGATACGCAGTATTTT. This encodes CASSIWGGTDTQYF. Supplemented by reference TRBV19 and TRBJ2-3, the full variable domain reads DGGITQSPKYLFRKEGQNVTLSCEQNLNHDAMYWYRQDPGQGLRLIYYSQIVNDFQKGDIAEGYSVSREKKESFPLTVTSAQKNPTAFYLCASSIWGGTDTQYFGPGTRLTVL.

This clonotype has a handful of counts. V gene TRBV3-1 combines with J gene TRBJ1-2, with D perhaps TRBD1 (5 bases). The CDR3 is 15 amino acids. Deletions cut 3 bases from V and 4 bases from J, with 15 bases between. The germline V gene has CDR1 LGHDT and CDR2 YNNKEL (reference sequence). CDR3 protein: CASSQGPIGRYGYTF. DNA of the CDR3: TGTGCCAGCAGCCAGGGACCGATCGGGCGCTATGGCTACACCTTC.

The gene calls are TRBV5-1 and TRBJ2-3, with 7 bases matching TRBD2. The length of the CDR3 is 15 residues. V shed 3 bases, J shed 2 bases, and the junction held 6 bases outside the gene matches. In germline, CDR1 is SGHRS, CDR2 YFSETQ. The CDR3 DNA follows: TGCGCCAGCAGCTACCCCGGGAGGACCACAGATACGCAGTATTTT. It translates to CASSYPGRTTDTQYF.

The chain recombines TRBV7-9 with TRBJ2-5; D uncertain. The CDR3 runs to 14 residues. V lost 5 bases to trimming and J lost 5 bases, with 15 bases between them. Germline assignment: CDR1 SEHNR and CDR2 FQNEAQ (reference sequence). The CDR3: CASSPARDWETQYF. DNA of the CDR3: TGTGCCAGCAGCCCCGCCCGTGACTGGGAGACCCAGTACTTC.

This clonotype has more than one count but fewer than ten. In DNA, the CDR3 is TGTGCCAGCAGCTCTACCGGGACTAGCCCGCAGTATTTT. It is translated as CASSSTGTSPQYF. The chain recombines TRBV7-3 with TRBJ2-3; 9 positions agree with TRBD2. V was pared by 4 bases and J by 10 bases, with 6 bases of the junction left unmatched. This CDR3 has 13 residues. Germline-derived CDR1 and CDR2 are SGHTA and FQGTGA.

In DNA, the CDR3 is TGTGCCAGCAGCCCCTGGCAGGGGGACACCGGGGAGCTGTTTTTT. Its protein is CASSPWQGDTGELFF. The chain recombines TRBV7-6 with TRBJ2-2; 7 bases are a match to TRBD1. Germline lookup yields CDR1 SGHVS and CDR2 FNYEAQ. V lost 5 bases to trimming and J lost 3 bases; unmatched junction nucleotides: 6. The CDR3 has 15 amino acids.

The J gene is TRBJ1-2, the V gene TRBV6-5; D perhaps matches TRBD1 (6 bases). Germline CDR1 MNHEY, CDR2 SVGAGI. The V gene lost 0 bases and the J gene lost 0 bases, with 11 bases spanning the gap. The CDR3 sequence is 16 residues long. The CDR3 nucleotides are TGTGCCAGCAGTTACTCGCGGACAGCTTCTAACTATGGCTACACCTTC. Protein product: CASSYSRTASNYGYTF.

There are a few counts of this clonotype. This chain connects TRBV18 to TRBJ1-2; 9 bases are shared with TRBD1. The CDR3 has 15 residues. The germline CDR1 and CDR2 sequences are KGHSH and LQKENI. J was trimmed by 4 bases and V by 6 bases; bases with no gene match: 9. The CDR3 nucleotides are TGTGCCAGCTCCCCAACCACAGGGGGCGGCTATGGCTACACCTTC. Its protein product is CASSPTTGGGYGYTF.

This clonotype was seen more than once but under ten times. This chain connects TRBV6-2 or TRBV6-3 to TRBJ1-5; TRBD1 matches 7 bases. Trimming at V came to 4 bases and at J to 2 bases, leaving 8 bases not matched to a gene. Germline V gene lookup returns CDR1 MNHEY and CDR2 SVGEGT. This CDR3 spans 16 amino acids. CDR3 loop: CASSSNQGVGNQPQHF. The CDR3 nucleotides are TGTGCCAGCAGTTCCAATCAGGGGGTTGGCAATCAGCCCCAGCATTTT.

This clonotype turned up a few times. This chain uses TRBV5-1 with TRBJ2-3; 9 positions agree with TRBD1. The CDR3 is 15 amino acids. Germline trimming cut 6 bases from V and 4 bases from J; bases unmatched to any gene: 9. The germline gives CDR1 SGHRS, CDR2 YFSETQ. CDR3 protein: CASKRTGGASDTQYF. For the CDR3, the DNA is TGCGCCAGCAAAAGAACAGGGGGCGCCTCAGATACGCAGTATTTT.

CDR3 loop: CASSLVPVTTDTQYF. The CDR3 DNA sequence: TGTGCCAGCAGCTTAGTTCCGGTAACCACAGATACGCAGTATTTT. V gene TRBV7-2 combines with J gene TRBJ2-3; D not resolved. The CDR3 is made up of 15 amino acids. CDR1 and CDR2 from the germline V gene are SGHTA and FQGNSA. The germline V and J ends were trimmed by 1 base and 2 bases, with 10 bases remaining between them.

This clonotype was recorded only once. The chain carries TRBV5-1 and TRBJ1-2; unclear D gene. Germline V gives CDR1 SGHRS, CDR2 YFSETQ. Trimming took 2 bases from V and 2 from J, leaving 10 bases between them. The CDR3 consists of 14 residues. The CDR3 sequence: CASSFKELNYGYTF. The CDR3 nucleotides read TGCGCCAGCAGCTTTAAAGAATTGAACTATGGCTACACCTTC.

The genes are TRBV7-2 and TRBJ2-1, with 7 bases fitting TRBD2. The CDR3 has 16 amino acids. The germline gives CDR1 SGHTA, CDR2 FQGNSA. The trim removed 5 bases at V and 2 bases at J, leaving 9 bases unmatched. The CDR3 DNA reads TGTGCCAGCAGCCTCGAGAGCGGGAATGCCTACAATGAGCAGTTCTTC. It codes for CASSLESGNAYNEQFF.